This entry lists 25 T cell receptor beta chains sequenced from one sample in a study of T cells after yellow fever vaccination. One entry per CDR3 protein results from TCRdb running MiXCR on the 5' RACE reads. The data hold 250,000 to 400,000 distinct CDR3 sequences, with approximately 4.5% observed a single time. This sample comprised PBMCs, obtained 15 days after the yellow fever booster vaccination. All receptors come from a young man who received the YFV17D yellow fever vaccine.

The rearrangement uses TRBV4-3 and TRBJ1-2; possibly TRBD1 for D (5 bases). CDR1 is LGHNA, CDR2 YSLEER, per germline. CDR3 length: 14 residues. V was cut by 1 base and J by 4 bases, with 10 bases left in between. In DNA form, the CDR3 reads TGCGCCAGCAGCCAAGGCTACGGGGGCTATGGCTACACCTTC. Protein product: CASSQGYGGYGYTF.

The V and J genes are TRBV7-9 and TRBJ1-4, with D possibly TRBD1 on 5 matching bases. This CDR3 is 16 amino acids long. The germline V gene has CDR1 SEHNR and CDR2 FQNEAQ (reference sequence). Trimming cost V 7 bases and J 4 bases, with 19 bases left between them. DNA for the CDR3: TGTGCCAGCACTACCGGGACGAGGGAGGATAATGAAAAACTGTTTTTT. Encoded protein: CASTTGTREDNEKLFF.

This clonotype was found a few times. The chain combines TRBV20-1 with TRBJ2-1; 10 positions agree with TRBD2. Trimming removed 2 bases from V and 2 bases from J; junction bases left unmatched: 9. The CDR3 is made up of 17 amino acids. Per the germline V gene, CDR1 is DFQATT and CDR2 is SNEGSKA (reference sequence). In DNA, the CDR3 is TGCAGTGCTAGACGCCCTAGAGCGGGGGGGCCCTACAATGAGCAGTTCTTC. Amino acids: CSARRPRAGGPYNEQFF.

The table lists this clonotype with many counts. The chain combines TRBV7-3 with TRBJ2-7; 11 nucleotides agree with TRBD2. CDR3 size: 13 residues. V dropped 4 bases and J dropped 12; count of bases not matched to a gene: 8. CDR1 is SGHTA, CDR2 FQGTGA, per germline. The CDR3 spells CASSSGTSGQRYF. The CDR3 region has the DNA TGTGCCAGCAGCTCCGGGACTAGCGGCCAAAGGTACTTC.

The chain carries TRBV20-1 and TRBJ2-6; 8 nucleotides line up with TRBD1. This CDR3 spans 19 amino acids. V lost 4 bases, J lost 10 bases, and 24 bases stayed unmatched. Germline V CDR1 and CDR2: DFQATT, SNEGSKA (reference sequence). This chain's CDR3 is CSATKGQGLSPFGGNVLTF. The CDR3 coding sequence is TGCAGTGCTACGAAAGGACAGGGTCTAAGCCCATTTGGGGGGAACGTCCTGACTTTC.

This clonotype was counted ten times or more. V and J are TRBV7-2 and TRBJ1-2; the D is unclear. Trimming cost V 0 bases and J 3 bases, with 8 bases left between them. Germline CDR1 SGHTA, CDR2 FQGNSA. The length of the CDR3 is 14 residues. CDR3 sequence reads: CASSLANTDYGYTF. The CDR3 region has the DNA TGTGCCAGCAGCTTAGCTAACACCGACTATGGCTACACCTTC.

This clonotype was detected ten times or more. The chain combines TRBV5-1 with TRBJ2-7, with 10 nucleotides matching TRBD1. The trim removed 7 bases at V and 4 bases at J, leaving 11 bases unmatched. CDR1 is SGHRS, CDR2 YFSETQ, per germline. The CDR3 totals 15 residues. Here the CDR3 DNA reads TGCGCCAGCGCCCGCTCCGGGACAGGGGAGTACGAGCAGTACTTC. The encoded protein is CASARSGTGEYEQYF.

The CDR3 DNA reads TGTGCCAGCTCGGTGGGGGAGCGAGCTTTCTTT. Protein sequence: CASSVGERAFF. The V call is TRBV6-6, the J call TRBJ1-1, with D possibly matching TRBD1 (5 bases). The ends were cut back, 8 bases at V and 10 bases at J, with 14 bases in the middle. The germline V gene encodes CDR1 MNHNY and CDR2 SVGAGI (reference sequence). The CDR3 length is 11 residues.

This clonotype was counted ten times or more. The chain couples TRBV29-1 to TRBJ2-7; possible D gene TRBD1, 5 bases. Trimming pared 4 bases from V and 2 bases from J, leaving 9 bases between. CDR3 size: 12 residues. Looked up from germline, CDR1 is SQVTM and CDR2 is ANQGSEA. The CDR3, as DNA: TGCAGCGTTGGGACAACGACCTACGAGCAGTACTTC. Protein product: CSVGTTTYEQYF.

This clonotype was counted many times. This chain uses TRBV9 with TRBJ2-1; 10 bases are shared with TRBD2. The CDR3 has 14 residues. V was pared by 3 bases and J by 8 bases, with 5 bases of the junction left unmatched. Germline values: CDR1 SGDLS, CDR2 YYNGEE. This chain's CDR3 is CASSEAGGLDEQFF. The DNA for the CDR3 is TGTGCCAGCAGCGAAGCGGGGGGGCTTGATGAGCAGTTCTTC.

This clonotype has a count of ten or more. The rearrangement uses TRBV5-1 and TRBJ2-3; no reliable D call. Germline CDR1 and CDR2: SGHRS and YFSETQ. The CDR3 consists of 14 residues. V was clipped by 2 bases and J by 0 bases, with 7 bases between them. CDR3 in DNA: TGCGCCAGCAGCTTATCCTCTAGCACAGATACGCAGTATTTT. Its translation is CASSLSSSTDTQYF.

This clonotype appeared a few times. The chain joins TRBV5-1 to TRBJ2-5, with D hard to call. The CDR3 contains 14 residues. The ends were cut back, 4 bases at V and 0 bases at J, with 10 bases in the middle. Germline V lookup: CDR1 SGHRS, CDR2 YFSETQ. The CDR3 DNA follows: TGCGCCAGCAGCCCTTGGAACGACCAAGAGACCCAGTACTTC. It specifies CASSPWNDQETQYF.

This clonotype was seen ten or more times. The CDR3, as DNA: TGTGCCAGCAGTTACTCAGGGGGGAAAGATACGCAGTATTTT. Amino acids: CASSYSGGKDTQYF. This chain connects TRBV6-5 to TRBJ2-3; D may be TRBD1 or TRBD2 (6 bases each). Germline assignment: CDR1 MNHEY and CDR2 SVGAGI. This CDR3 comprises 14 residues. V dropped 0 bases and J dropped 5 bases, with 9 bases sitting between them.

This clonotype has only a few counts. This chain joins TRBV14 and TRBJ2-3, with a tentative D call TRBD2 (5 bases). Germline V lookup: CDR1 SGHDN, CDR2 FVKESK. The CDR3 loop spans 16 amino acids. The V end lost 1 base, the J end lost 2 bases, and 13 bases lay between the germline ends. The DNA for the CDR3 is TGTGCCAGCAGCCAAGCTCCGGGATTGGCCACAGATACGCAGTATTTT. It is translated as CASSQAPGLATDTQYF.

At least ten counts were recorded for this clonotype. The V gene is TRBV7-9, the J gene TRBJ1-6; D is ambiguous. The CDR3 runs to 12 residues. Germline loops: CDR1 SEHNR, CDR2 FQNEAQ (reference sequence). V lost 0 bases, J lost 10 bases, and 4 bases lay in between. The CDR3: CASSLAESPLHF. The CDR3 DNA is TGTGCCAGCAGCTTAGCTGAGTCACCCCTCCACTTT.

In this sample, this clonotype turned up many times. This sequence joins TRBV5-1 and TRBJ1-1, with a possible D match to TRBD1 (6 bases). There are 14 residues in the CDR3. V was pared by 2 bases and J by 5 bases, with 13 bases between. Germline loops: CDR1 SGHRS, CDR2 YFSETQ. The CDR3 region is CASSLVTGSTEAFF. DNA for the CDR3: TGCGCCAGCAGCTTAGTCACAGGGAGTACTGAAGCTTTCTTT. Based on the CDR3 plus reference TRBV5-1 and TRBJ1-1, the full variable domain is KAGVTQTPRYLIKTRGQQVTLSCSPISGHRSVSWYQQTPGQGLQFLFEYFSETQRNKGNFPGRFSGRQFSNSRSEMNVSTLELGDSALYLCASSLVTGSTEAFFGQGTRLTVV.

This chain uses TRBV14 with TRBJ2-5; D might be TRBD2 (6 bases). The CDR3 length is 15 residues. In germline, CDR1 is SGHDN, CDR2 FVKESK. V was pared by 3 bases and J by 1 base, with 12 bases between. CDR3 coding DNA: TGTGCCAGCAGCCAGGGACTCCTGAGCCAAGAGACCCAGTACTTC. Protein: CASSQGLLSQETQYF.

This clonotype was seen at least ten times. CDR3 in amino acids: CASSLGSGGGTDTQYF. In nucleotides, the CDR3 is TGTGCCAGCAGTTTAGGGTCAGGCGGGGGCACAGATACGCAGTATTTT. The V and J genes are TRBV12-3 or TRBV12-4 and TRBJ2-3, with D possibly TRBD2 on 6 matching bases. This CDR3 spans 16 amino acids. V was trimmed by 1 base and J by 1 base, leaving 12 bases between them.

This clonotype was observed a few times. V usage is TRBV7-3 and J usage is TRBJ2-1, with TRBD1 identical over 9 bases. Germline-derived CDR1 and CDR2 are SGHTA and FQGTGA. CDR3 size: 15 residues. After removal of 1 base from V and 4 bases from J, the junction contained 2 bases not matched to a gene. The CDR3 spells CASSLRQGGYNEQFF. The CDR3, as DNA: TGTGCCAGCAGCTTAAGACAGGGGGGGTACAATGAGCAGTTCTTC.

The gene calls are TRBV6-2 or TRBV6-3 and TRBJ1-2, with D possibly being TRBD1 (5 bases). Germline-derived CDR1 and CDR2 are MNHEY and SVGEGT. Trimming left V 7 bases short and J 7 bases short, with 16 bases between. The CDR3 spans 13 residues. The CDR3 sequence is CASKERLRGGYTF. CDR3 in DNA: TGTGCCAGCAAGGAGCGTCTGAGGGGTGGCTACACCTTC.

About this clonotype itself: One end of the junction does not line up with germline, which may come from a read error. The J gene is TRBJ2-1, the V gene TRBV6-2 or TRBV6-3; TRBD1 agrees at 7 bases. CDR1 is MNHEY, CDR2 SVGEGT, per germline. The CDR3 loop spans 12 amino acids. As DNA, the CDR3 is TGTTCCAGCAGCCAAGGGGGCCATGAGCAGTTCTTC. Its translation is CSSSQGGHEQFF.

There are many counts of this clonotype. The rearrangement links TRBV5-5 to TRBJ2-7; 11 nucleotides agree with TRBD2. V shed 4 bases, J shed 7 bases, and the junction held 10 bases outside the gene matches. The CDR3 is 15 residues long. The germline CDR1 and CDR2 sequences are SGHKS and YYEKEE (reference sequence). CDR3 in amino acids: CASSGTSGGFVEQYF. CDR3 nucleotide sequence: TGTGCCAGCAGCGGGACTAGCGGTGGGTTTGTGGAGCAGTACTTC.

The sample holds many counts of this clonotype. The J gene is TRBJ2-7, the V gene TRBV12-3 or TRBV12-4; tentatively, D is TRBD1 or TRBD2 (5 bases each). CDR3 length equals 13 residues. With 6 bases removed from V and 6 bases from J, the gap between germline ends came to 15 bases. The CDR3, as DNA: TGTGCCAGCAGCTCCGGGACGCCCCCCGAGCAGTACTTC. Its translation is CASSSGTPPEQYF.

There are a few counts of this clonotype. The gene calls are TRBV3-1 and TRBJ1-4; D might be TRBD1 (5 bases). The ends were cut back, 5 bases at V and 0 bases at J, with 16 bases in the middle. The CDR3 length is 17 residues. Germline values: CDR1 LGHDT, CDR2 YNNKEL (reference sequence). CDR3 nucleotide sequence: TGTGCCAGCAGCTCCCGCTCGACAGTTGCAACTAATGAAAAACTGTTTTTT. The encoded protein is CASSSRSTVATNEKLFF.

This clonotype has at least ten counts. This chain links TRBV12-3 or TRBV12-4 with TRBJ2-1, with 8 bases fitting TRBD2. With 6 bases clipped from V and 6 bases from J, the junction kept 10 bases outside the gene matches. This CDR3 spans 15 amino acids. As DNA, the CDR3 is TGTGCCAGCAGCCCCCGGGAGGGGAGCTTCAATGAGCAGTTCTTC. This encodes CASSPREGSFNEQFF.